Sequencing of this T cell receptor (beta chain) was carried out in a study of T cells after yellow fever vaccination. Study details: Any fraction with a low cell number was prepared using SMART-Seq v4 Ultra Low Input. The study's findings and limits: The secondary response showed a weaker magnitude and a faster peak, day 5 versus 15. Reappearing after the booster were most of the clones from primary vaccination (roughly 95% CD4, roughly 86% CD8).

There are many counts of this clonotype. Antigen unknown. One entry per CDR3 protein, called by TCRdb with MiXCR from the 5' RACE reads. The sample comprises about 300,000 distinct CDR3 sequences, around 6.8% of which are singletons, and around 17% rests with the top ten. The sequenced sample was PBMCs, obtained approximately 47 days after the first yellow fever vaccination. The receptor was isolated from a man younger than 30 who received the YFV17D yellow fever vaccine.

In DNA, the CDR3 is TGCGCCAGCAGCCTACAGGGGAAGAGCACAGATACGCAGTATTTT. Encoded protein: CASSLQGKSTDTQYF. This chain connects TRBV4-1 to TRBJ2-3; TRBD1 matches at 7 bases. Germline V gives CDR1 MGHRA, CDR2 YSYEKL. This CDR3 comprises 15 residues. V was pared by 4 bases and J by 0 bases, with 4 bases of the junction left unmatched.